A single T cell receptor (beta chain) is shown here with its context. Produced via immunoSEQ multiplex PCR; TCRdb's table is partial and in-frame only. In the table there are tens of thousands of clones, 91% of which are singletons. This record belongs to a study of T cell changes during pregnancy in multiple sclerosis. V dropped 2 bases and J dropped 3 bases, with 14 bases sitting between them. The CDR3 has 16 residues. Germline V gene data show CDR1 as MGHRA and CDR2 as YSYEKL. The material sequenced was CD4+ T cells from peripheral blood mononuclear cells, taken after pregnancy. The clonotype was recovered from a female donor in good health, enrolled as a control in a pregnancy study. The chain links TRBV4-1 to TRBJ2-4; no clear D gene. In nucleotides, the CDR3 is TGCGCCAGCAGCCAAAATGCCTGGGCGAGCAAAAACATTCAGTACTTC. Protein: CASSQNAWASKNIQYF.